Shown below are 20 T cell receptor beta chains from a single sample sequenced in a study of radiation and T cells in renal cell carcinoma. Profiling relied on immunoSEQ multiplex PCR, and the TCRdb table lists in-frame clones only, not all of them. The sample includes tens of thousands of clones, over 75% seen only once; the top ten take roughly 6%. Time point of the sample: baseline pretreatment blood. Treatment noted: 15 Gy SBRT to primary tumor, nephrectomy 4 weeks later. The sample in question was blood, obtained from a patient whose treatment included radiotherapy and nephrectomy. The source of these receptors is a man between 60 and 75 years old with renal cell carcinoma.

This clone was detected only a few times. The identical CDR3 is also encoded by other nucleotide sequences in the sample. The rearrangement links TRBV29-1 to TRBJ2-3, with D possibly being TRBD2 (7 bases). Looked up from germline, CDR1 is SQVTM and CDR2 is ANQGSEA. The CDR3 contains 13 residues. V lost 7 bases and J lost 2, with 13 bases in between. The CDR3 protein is CSADGGLTDTQYF. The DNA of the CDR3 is TGCAGCGCTGACGGGGGGCTCACAGATACGCAGTATTTT.

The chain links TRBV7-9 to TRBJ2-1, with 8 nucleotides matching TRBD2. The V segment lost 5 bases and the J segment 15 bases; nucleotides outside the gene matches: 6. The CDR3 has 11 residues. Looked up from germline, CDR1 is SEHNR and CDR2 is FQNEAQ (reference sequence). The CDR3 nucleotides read TGTGCCAGCAGCGGGGGACTAGTGGGGTTCTTC. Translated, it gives CASSGGLVGFF. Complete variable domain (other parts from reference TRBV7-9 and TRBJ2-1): DTGVSQNPRHKITKRGQNVTFRCDPISEHNRLYWYRQTLGQGPEFLTYFQNEAQLEKSRLLSDRFSAERPKGSFSTLEIQRTEQGDSAMYLCASSGGLVGFFGPGTRLTVL.

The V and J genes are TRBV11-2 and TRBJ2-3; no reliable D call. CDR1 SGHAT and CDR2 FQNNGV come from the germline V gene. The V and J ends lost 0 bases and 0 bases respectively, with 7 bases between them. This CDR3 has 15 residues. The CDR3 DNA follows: TGTGCCAGCAGCTTAGAACGGATTAGCACAGATACGCAGTATTTT. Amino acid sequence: CASSLERISTDTQYF.

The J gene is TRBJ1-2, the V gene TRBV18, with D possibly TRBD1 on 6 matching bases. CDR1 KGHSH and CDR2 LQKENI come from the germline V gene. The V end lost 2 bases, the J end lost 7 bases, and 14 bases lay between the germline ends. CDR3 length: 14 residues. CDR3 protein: CASSPRQEVVGYTF. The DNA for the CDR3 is TGTGCCAGCTCACCAAGACAGGAGGTGGTTGGCTACACCTTC.

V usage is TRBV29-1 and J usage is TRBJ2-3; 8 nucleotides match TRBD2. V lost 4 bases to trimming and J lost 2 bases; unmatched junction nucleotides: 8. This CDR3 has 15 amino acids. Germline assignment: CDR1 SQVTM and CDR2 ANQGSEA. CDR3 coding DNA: TGCAGCGTTGGGGAACTAGCGGATATCACAGATACGCAGTATTTT. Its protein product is CSVGELADITDTQYF.

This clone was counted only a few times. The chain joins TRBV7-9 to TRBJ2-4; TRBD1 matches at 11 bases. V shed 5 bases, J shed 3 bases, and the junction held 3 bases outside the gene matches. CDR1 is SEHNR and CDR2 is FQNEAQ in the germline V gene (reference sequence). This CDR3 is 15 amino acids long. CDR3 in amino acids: CASSRTGGSKNIQYF. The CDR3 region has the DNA TGTGCCAGCAGCCGGACAGGGGGCAGCAAAAACATTCAGTACTTC.

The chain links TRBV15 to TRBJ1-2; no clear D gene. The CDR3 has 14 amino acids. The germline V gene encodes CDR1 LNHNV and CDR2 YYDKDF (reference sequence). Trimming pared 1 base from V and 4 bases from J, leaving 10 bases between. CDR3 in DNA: TGTGCCACCAGCAGAGGGGGTGACGGCTATGGCTACACCTTC. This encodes CATSRGGDGYGYTF.

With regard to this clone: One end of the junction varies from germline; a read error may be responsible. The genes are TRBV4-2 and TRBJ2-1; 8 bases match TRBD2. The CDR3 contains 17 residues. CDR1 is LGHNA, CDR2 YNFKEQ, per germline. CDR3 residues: CASSQGGIGRAYNEQFF. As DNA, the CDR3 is TGTGCCAGCAGCCAAGGTGGGATCGGGAGGGCCTATAATGAGCAGTTCTTC.

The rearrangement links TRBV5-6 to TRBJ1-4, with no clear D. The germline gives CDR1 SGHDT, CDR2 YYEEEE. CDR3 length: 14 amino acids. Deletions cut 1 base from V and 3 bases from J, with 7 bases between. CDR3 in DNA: TGTGCCAGCAGCTTGAAGACCTCTAATGAAAAACTGTTTTTT. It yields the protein CASSLKTSNEKLFF.

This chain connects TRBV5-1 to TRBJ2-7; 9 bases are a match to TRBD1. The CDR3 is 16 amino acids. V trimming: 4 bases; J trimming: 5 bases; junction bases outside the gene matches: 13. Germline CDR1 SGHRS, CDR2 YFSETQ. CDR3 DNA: TGCGCCAGCAGCACGCACCGGGACAGGGCCTTTGACGAGCAGTACTTC. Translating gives CASSTHRDRAFDEQYF.

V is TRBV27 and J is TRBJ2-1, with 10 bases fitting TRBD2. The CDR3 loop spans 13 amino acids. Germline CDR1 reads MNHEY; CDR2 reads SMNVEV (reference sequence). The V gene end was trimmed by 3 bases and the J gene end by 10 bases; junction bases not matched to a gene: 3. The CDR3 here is CASSFRTSGEQFF. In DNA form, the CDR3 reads TGTGCCAGCAGTTTCAGGACTAGCGGCGAGCAGTTCTTC.

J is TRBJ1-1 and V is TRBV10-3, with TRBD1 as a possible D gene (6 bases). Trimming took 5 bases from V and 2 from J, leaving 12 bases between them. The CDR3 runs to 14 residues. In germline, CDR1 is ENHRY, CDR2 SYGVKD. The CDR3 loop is CAISRIRGNTEAFF. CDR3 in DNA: TGTGCCATCAGTAGGATCAGGGGCAACACTGAAGCTTTCTTT.

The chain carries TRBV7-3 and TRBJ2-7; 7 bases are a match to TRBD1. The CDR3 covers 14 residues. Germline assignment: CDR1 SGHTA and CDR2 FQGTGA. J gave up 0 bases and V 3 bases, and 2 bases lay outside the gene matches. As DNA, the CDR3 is TGTGCCAGCAGCTTGGACAGGAGCTCCTACGAGCAGTACTTC. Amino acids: CASSLDRSSYEQYF.

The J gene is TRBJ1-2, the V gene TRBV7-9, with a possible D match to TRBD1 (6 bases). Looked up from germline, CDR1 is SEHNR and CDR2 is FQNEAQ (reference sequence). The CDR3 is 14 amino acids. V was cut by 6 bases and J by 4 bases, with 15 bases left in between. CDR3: CASSMSGDIYGYTF. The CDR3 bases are TGTGCCAGCAGTATGTCCGGGGACATCTATGGCTACACCTTC.

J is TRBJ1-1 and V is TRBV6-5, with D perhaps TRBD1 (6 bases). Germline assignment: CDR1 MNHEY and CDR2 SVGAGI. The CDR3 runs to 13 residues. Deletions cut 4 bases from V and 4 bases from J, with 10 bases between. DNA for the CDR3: TGTGCCAGCAGTTTACAGGGAGGCACTGAAGCTTTCTTT. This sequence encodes CASSLQGGTEAFF.

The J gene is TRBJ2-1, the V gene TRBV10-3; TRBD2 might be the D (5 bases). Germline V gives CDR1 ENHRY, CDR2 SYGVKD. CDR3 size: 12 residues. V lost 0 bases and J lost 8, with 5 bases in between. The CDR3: CAISESRDEQFF. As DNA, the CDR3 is TGTGCCATCAGTGAGTCGAGGGATGAGCAGTTCTTC.

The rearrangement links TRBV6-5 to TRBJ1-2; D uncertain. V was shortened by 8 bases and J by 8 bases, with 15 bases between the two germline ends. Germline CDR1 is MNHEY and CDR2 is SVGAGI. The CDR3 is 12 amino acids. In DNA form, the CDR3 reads TGTGCCAGCGCTGAAGGACCAAGGGGCTACACCTTC. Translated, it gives CASAEGPRGYTF.

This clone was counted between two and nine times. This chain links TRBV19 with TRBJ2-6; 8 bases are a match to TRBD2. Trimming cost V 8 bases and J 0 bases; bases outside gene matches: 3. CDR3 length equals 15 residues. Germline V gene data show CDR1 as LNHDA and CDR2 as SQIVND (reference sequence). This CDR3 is CASARGGSGANVLTF. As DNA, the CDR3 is TGTGCCAGTGCCCGGGGGGGCTCTGGGGCCAACGTCCTGACTTTC.

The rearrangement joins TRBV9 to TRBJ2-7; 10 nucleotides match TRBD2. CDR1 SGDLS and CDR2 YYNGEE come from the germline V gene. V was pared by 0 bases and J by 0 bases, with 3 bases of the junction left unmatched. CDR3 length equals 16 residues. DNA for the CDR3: TGTGCCAGCAGCGTAGAGGCTAGCGGGAGCTCCTACGAGCAGTACTTC. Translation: CASSVEASGSSYEQYF.

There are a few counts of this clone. CDR3 bases: TGTGCCAGCACGGACCAGACAGGGAACACTGAAGCTTTCTTT. It codes for CASTDQTGNTEAFF. V gene TRBV11-2 combines with J gene TRBJ1-1, with D possibly being TRBD1 (6 bases). CDR1 and CDR2 (germline): SGHAT, FQNNGV. V was clipped by 7 bases and J by 1 base, with 13 bases between them. CDR3 length equals 14 residues. The full variable domain, in which reference TRBV11-2 and TRBJ1-1 provide the parts outside the CDR3, is EAGVAQSPRYKIIEKRQSVAFWCNPISGHATLYWYQQILGQGPKLLIQFQNNGVVDDSQLPKDRFSAERLKGVDSTLKIQPAKLEDSAVYLCASTDQTGNTEAFFGQGTRLTVV.